This T cell receptor (beta chain) is drawn from a study of blood T cell repertoires in COVID-19. Study-wide background: The United States, Italy and Spain provided the acute and convalescent COVID-19 samples. T cells, B-cell-depleted T cells, or PBMCs supplied cDNA or gDNA.

This CDR3 spans 13 amino acids. In germline, CDR1 is SGHTA, CDR2 FQGTGA. V was clipped by 4 bases and J by 1 base; unmatched bases: 1. Authors' methods: Nucleated cell number was recorded as an estimate derived from reference gene primer amplification. The data were produced by immunoSEQ multiplex PCR, yet TCRdb's version contains in-frame clones alone and is incomplete. Clone size and the V and J calls come from that table; the DNA yielded D and trimming. The sample includes under 350,000 clones, 65% to 90% of them seen just once. V and J are TRBV7-3 and TRBJ2-7; TRBD1 matches 7 bases. Sequences were obtained from peripheral blood. The TCR sequence derives from a human donor in a cohort sampled during active COVID-19. CDR3 DNA: TGTGCCAGCAGCTGGGGACAGTCCTACGAGCAGTACTTC. Its protein is CASSWGQSYEQYF.